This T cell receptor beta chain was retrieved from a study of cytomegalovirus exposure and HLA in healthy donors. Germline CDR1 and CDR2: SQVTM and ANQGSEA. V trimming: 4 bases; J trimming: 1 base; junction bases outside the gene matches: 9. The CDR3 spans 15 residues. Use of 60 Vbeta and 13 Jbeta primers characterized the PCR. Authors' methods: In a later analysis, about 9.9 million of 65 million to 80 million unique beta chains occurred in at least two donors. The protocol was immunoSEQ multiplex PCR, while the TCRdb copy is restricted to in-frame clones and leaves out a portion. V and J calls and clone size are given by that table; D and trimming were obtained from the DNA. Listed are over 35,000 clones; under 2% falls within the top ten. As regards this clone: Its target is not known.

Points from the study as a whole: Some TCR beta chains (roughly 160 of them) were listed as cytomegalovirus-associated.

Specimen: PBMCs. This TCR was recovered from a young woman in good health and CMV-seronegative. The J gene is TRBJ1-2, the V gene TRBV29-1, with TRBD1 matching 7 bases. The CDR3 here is CSVGEEGAVNYGYTF. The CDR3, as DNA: TGCAGCGTTGGGGAGGAGGGGGCCGTTAACTATGGCTACACCTTC.